This TCR beta chain was documented in a study of T-cell reconstitution after alpha-beta-depleted transplantation in children (dated by TCRdb to the mid-2010s). Looking at the study overall: T-cell immune reconstitution after TCRalphabeta/CD19-depleted allogeneic hematopoietic cell transplantation in children was quantitatively tracked in the study by means of TCR repertoire profiling.

This clonotype was observed a few times. Its binding antigen is unknown. No base qualities exist here, and no much larger clone lies one base off it. The V end loses 6 bases and the J end loses 4 bases, and a stretch of 22 bases separates them. CDR1 and CDR2, per the germline V gene (reference sequence), are DFQATT and SNEGSKA. The CDR3 spans 16 residues, from the cysteine through the phenylalanine. Just the 48-base CDR3 DNA is kept, in frame starting at base 1. Receptor libraries were prepared by PCR. The sample was run on an Illumina HiSeq 2500. To normalize quantification of the TCRbeta repertoire, the TCR libraries were built with molecular barcoding that relied on unique molecular identifiers. TCRdb reanalyzed the raw reads on its own, using fastp at Q25 for trimming and MiXCR for clone calling, and kept in-frame beta chains. Merged by CDR3 protein, the rows form single entries marked with the most common genes and DNA. The table for this sample lists some 350,000 distinct CDR3 sequences; 10% of them were counted only once. The ten largest clones represent approximately 2.3% of the sample.

The sequence was obtained from a human donor who donated a stem cell graft to a child with acute lymphoblastic leukemia. Source: PBMCs from the stem cell graft donor, taken from the stem cell graft. The chain uses TRBV20-1 and TRBJ2-1; a tentative D call is TRBD2 (7 bases match). The CDR3 protein: CSAMRGPIGQYNEQFF. The nucleotide sequence reads as follows: TGCAGTGCCATGCGGGGGCCCATCGGACAGTACAATGAGCAGTTCTTC.